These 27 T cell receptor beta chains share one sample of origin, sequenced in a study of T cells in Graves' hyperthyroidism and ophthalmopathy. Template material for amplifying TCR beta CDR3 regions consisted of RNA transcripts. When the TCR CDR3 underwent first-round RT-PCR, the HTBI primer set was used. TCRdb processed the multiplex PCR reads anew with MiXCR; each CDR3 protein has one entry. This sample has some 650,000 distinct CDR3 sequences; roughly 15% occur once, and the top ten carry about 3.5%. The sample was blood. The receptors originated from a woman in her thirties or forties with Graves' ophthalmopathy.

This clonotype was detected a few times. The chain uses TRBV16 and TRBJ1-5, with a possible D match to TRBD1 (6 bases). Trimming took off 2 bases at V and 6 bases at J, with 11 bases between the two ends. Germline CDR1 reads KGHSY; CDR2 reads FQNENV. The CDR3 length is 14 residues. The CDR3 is CASSQRTGSQPQHF. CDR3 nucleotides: TGTGCCAGCAGCCAACGAACAGGGAGTCAGCCCCAGCATTTT.

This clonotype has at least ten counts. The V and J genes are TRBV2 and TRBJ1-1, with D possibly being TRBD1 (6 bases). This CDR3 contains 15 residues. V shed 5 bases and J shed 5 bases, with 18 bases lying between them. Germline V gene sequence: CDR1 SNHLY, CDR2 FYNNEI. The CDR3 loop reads CASSKQTGSLTEAFF. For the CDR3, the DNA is TGTGCCAGCAGTAAACAAACAGGGAGTTTAACTGAAGCTTTCTTT. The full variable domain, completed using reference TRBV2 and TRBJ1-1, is EPEVTQTPSHQVTQMGQEVILRCVPISNHLYFYWYRQILGQKVEFLVSFYNNEISEKSEIFDDQFSVERPDGSNFTLKIRSTKLEDSAMYFCASSKQTGSLTEAFFGQGTRLTVV.

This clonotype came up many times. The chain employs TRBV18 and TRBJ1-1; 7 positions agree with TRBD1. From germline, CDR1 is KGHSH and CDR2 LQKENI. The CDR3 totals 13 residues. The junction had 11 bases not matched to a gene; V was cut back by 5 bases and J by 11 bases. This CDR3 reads CASSLDRLGRAFF. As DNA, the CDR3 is TGTGCCAGCTCATTGGACAGGCTCGGGCGGGCTTTCTTT.

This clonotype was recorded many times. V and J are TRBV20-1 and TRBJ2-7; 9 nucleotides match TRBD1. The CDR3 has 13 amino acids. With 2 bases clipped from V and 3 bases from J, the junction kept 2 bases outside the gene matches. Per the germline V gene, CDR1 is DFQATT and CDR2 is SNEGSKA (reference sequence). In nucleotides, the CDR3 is TGCAGTGCTAGAACGGGACAGGGCTACGAGCAGTACTTC. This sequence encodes CSARTGQGYEQYF.

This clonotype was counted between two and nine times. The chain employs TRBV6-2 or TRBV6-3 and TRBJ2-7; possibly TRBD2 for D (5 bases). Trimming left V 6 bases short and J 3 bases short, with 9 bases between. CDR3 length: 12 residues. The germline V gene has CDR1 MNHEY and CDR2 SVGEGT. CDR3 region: CASRRDLYEQYF. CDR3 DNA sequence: TGTGCCAGCAGACGGGATCTCTACGAGCAGTACTTC.

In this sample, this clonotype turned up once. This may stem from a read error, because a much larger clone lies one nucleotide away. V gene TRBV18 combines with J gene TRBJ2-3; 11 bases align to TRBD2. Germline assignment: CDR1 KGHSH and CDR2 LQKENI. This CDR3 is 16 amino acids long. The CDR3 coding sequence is TGTGCCAGCTCACCTATAGCGGGGGGGCGCACAGATGCGCAGTATTTT. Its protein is CASSPIAGGRTDAQYF.

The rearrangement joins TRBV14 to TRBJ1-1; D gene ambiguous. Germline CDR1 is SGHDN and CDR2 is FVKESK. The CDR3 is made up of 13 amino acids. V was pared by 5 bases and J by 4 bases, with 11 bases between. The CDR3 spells CASSKQIGTEAFF. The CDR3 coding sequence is TGTGCCAGCAGCAAACAGATAGGCACTGAAGCTTTCTTT.

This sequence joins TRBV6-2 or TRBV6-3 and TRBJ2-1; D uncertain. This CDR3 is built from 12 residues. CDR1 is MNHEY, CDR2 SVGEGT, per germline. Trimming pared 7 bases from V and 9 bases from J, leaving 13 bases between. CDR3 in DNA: TGTGCCAGCACCCTAAAGTTGGGTGAGCAGTTCTTC. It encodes CASTLKLGEQFF.

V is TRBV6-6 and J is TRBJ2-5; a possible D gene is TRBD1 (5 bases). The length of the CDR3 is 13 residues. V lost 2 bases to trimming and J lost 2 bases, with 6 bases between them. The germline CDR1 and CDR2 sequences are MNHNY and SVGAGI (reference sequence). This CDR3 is CASSYRGQETQYF. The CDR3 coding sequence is TGTGCCAGCAGTTACAGGGGTCAAGAGACCCAGTACTTC.

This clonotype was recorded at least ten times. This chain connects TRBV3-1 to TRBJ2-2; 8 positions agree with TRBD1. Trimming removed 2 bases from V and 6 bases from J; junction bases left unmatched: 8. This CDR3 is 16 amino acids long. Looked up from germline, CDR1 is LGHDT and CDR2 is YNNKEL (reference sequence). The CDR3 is CASSQWTGSFPGELFF. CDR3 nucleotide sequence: TGTGCCAGCAGCCAATGGACAGGGAGTTTCCCCGGGGAGCTGTTTTTT.

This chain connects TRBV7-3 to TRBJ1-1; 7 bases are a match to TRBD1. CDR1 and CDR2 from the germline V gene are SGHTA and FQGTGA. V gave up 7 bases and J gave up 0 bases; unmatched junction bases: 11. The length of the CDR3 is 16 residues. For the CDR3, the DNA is TGTGCCAGCACTCCGGGGCCGGGACAGATGAACACTGAAGCTTTCTTT. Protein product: CASTPGPGQMNTEAFF.

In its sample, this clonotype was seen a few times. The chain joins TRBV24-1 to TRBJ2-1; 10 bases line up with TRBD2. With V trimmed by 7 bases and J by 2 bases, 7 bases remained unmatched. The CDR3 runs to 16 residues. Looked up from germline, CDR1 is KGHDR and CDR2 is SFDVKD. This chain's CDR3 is CATSITTSGTYNEQFF. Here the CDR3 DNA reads TGTGCCACCAGCATCACTACTAGCGGGACCTACAATGAGCAGTTCTTC.

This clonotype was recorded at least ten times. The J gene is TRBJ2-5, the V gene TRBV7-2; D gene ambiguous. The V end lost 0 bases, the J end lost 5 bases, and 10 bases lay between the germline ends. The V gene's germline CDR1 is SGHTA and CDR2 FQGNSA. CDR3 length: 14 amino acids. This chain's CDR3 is CASSLARTYETQYF. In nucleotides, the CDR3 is TGTGCCAGCAGCTTAGCGCGGACCTACGAGACCCAGTACTTC.

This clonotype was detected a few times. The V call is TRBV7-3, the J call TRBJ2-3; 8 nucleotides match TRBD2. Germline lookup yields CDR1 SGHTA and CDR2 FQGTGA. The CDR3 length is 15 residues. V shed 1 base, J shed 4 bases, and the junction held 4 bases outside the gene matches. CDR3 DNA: TGTGCCAGCAGCTTAAACCCGGGAGGGCCAGATACGCAGTATTTT. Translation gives CASSLNPGGPDTQYF. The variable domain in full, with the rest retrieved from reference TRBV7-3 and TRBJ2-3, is GAGVSQTPSNKVTEKGKYVELRCDPISGHTALYWYRQSLGQGPEFLIYFQGTGAADDSGLPNDRFFAVRPEGSVSTLKIQRTERGDSAVYLCASSLNPGGPDTQYFGPGTRLTVL.

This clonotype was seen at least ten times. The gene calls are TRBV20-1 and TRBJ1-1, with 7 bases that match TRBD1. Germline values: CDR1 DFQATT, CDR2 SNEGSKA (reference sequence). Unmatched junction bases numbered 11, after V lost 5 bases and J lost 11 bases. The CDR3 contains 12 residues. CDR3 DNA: TGCAGTGCTCCGAAGGGGGCCCTCGGGGCTTTCTTT. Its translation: CSAPKGALGAFF.

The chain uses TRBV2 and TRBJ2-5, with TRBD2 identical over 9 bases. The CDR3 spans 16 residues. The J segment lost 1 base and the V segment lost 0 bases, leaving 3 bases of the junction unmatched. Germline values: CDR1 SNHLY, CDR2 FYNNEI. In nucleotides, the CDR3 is TGTGCCAGCAGTGAAGCGGCTAGCGGGGCCCAAGAGACCCAGTACTTC. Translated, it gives CASSEAASGAQETQYF.

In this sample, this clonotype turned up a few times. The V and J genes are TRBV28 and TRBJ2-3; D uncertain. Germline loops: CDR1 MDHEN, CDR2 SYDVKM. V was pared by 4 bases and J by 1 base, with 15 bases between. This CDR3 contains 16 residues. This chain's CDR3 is CASSSPDSVGTDTQYF. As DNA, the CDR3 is TGTGCCAGCAGTTCTCCCGACTCGGTGGGCACAGATACGCAGTATTTT.

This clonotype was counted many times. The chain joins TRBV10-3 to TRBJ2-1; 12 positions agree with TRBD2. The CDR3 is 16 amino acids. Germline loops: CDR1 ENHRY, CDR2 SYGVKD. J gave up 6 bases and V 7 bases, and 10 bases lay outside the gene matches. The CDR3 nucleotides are TGTGCCATCACTCCCGGACTAGCGGGGCAACTCAATGAGCAGTTCTTC. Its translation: CAITPGLAGQLNEQFF.

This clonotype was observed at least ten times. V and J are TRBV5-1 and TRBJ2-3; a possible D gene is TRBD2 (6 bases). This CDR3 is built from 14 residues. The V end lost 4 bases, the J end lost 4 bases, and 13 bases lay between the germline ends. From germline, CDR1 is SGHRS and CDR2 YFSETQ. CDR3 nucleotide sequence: TGCGCCAGCAGCGGAGGGACGGGTTCAGATACGCAGTATTTT. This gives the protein CASSGGTGSDTQYF.

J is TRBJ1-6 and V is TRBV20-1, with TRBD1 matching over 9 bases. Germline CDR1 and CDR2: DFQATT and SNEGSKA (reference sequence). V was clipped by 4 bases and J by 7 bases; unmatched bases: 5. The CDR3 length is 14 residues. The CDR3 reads CSATGTGLNSPLHF. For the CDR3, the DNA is TGCAGTGCTACGGGGACAGGGCTAAATTCACCCCTCCACTTT.

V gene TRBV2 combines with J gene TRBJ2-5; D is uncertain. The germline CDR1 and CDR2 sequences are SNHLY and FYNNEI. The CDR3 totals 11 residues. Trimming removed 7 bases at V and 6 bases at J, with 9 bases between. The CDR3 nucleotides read TGTGCCAGCAACCCCCAGAAGACCCAGTACTTC. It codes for CASNPQKTQYF.

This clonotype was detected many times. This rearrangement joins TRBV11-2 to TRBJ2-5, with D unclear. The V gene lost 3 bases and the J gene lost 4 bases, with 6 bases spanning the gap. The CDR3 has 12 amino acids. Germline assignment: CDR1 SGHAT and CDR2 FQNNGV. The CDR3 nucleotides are TGTGCCAGCAGCTTTCACCGAGAGACCCAGTACTTC. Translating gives CASSFHRETQYF. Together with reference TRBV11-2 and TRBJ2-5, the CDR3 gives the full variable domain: EAGVAQSPRYKIIEKRQSVAFWCNPISGHATLYWYQQILGQGPKLLIQFQNNGVVDDSQLPKDRFSAERLKGVDSTLKIQPAKLEDSAVYLCASSFHRETQYFGPGTRLLVL.

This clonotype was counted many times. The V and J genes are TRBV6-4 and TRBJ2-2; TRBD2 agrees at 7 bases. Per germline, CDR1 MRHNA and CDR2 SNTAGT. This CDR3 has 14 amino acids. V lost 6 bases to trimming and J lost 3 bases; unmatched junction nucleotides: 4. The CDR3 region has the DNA TGTGCCAGCAGCCAGCGGGGAGACACCGGGGAGCTGTTTTTT. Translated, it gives CASSQRGDTGELFF.

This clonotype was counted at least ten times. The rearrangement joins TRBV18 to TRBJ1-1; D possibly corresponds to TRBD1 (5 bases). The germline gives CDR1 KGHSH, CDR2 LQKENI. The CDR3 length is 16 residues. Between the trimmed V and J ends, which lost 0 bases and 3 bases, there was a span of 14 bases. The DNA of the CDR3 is TGTGCCAGCTCACCACCGTCTGGCGGGGCGCACACTGAAGCTTTCTTT. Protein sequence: CASSPPSGGAHTEAFF.

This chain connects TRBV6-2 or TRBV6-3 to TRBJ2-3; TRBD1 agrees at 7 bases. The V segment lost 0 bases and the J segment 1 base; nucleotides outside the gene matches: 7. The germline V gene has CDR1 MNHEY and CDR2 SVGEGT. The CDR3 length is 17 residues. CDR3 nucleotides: TGTGCCAGCAGTTACTCGTACAGGGGTTTAGGCACAGATACGCAGTATTTT. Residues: CASSYSYRGLGTDTQYF.

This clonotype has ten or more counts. For the CDR3, the DNA is TGTGCCAGCAGTTCGCTCGGGACAGGGGCAAATTCACCCCTCCACTTT. Translation gives CASSSLGTGANSPLHF. The rearrangement links TRBV28 to TRBJ1-6; the match to TRBD1 covers 10 bases. Germline CDR1 is MDHEN and CDR2 is SYDVKM. Trimming cost V 4 bases and J 7 bases; bases outside gene matches: 7. The CDR3 is made up of 16 amino acids.

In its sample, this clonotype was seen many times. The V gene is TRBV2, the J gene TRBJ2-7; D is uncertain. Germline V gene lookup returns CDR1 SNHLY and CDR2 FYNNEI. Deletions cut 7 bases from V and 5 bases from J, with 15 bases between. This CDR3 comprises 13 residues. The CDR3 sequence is CASMPPLGNEQYF. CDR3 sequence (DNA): TGTGCCAGCATGCCCCCCCTTGGTAACGAGCAGTACTTC. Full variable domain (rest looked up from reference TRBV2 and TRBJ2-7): EPEVTQTPSHQVTQMGQEVILRCVPISNHLYFYWYRQILGQKVEFLVSFYNNEISEKSEIFDDQFSVERPDGSNFTLKIRSTKLEDSAMYFCASMPPLGNEQYFGPGTRLTVT.